This T cell receptor beta chain was captured in a study of PD-1 blockade in classical Hodgkin lymphoma. After autologous stem cell transplantation all patients relapsed, and prior brentuximab vedotin exposure differed between cohorts. Each best response was a complete response, a partial response or progressive disease. Study-level points and caveats: Researchers reported that CD4+ TCR diversity, though not CD8+, rose significantly by C4D1.

Sequencing used immunoSEQ multiplex PCR; TCRdb keeps in-frame clones, though not all of them. This table has tens of thousands of clones, roughly 90% appearing once. As regards this clone: Its antigen is unidentified.

The material sequenced was peripheral blood mononuclear cells (PBMCs), taken at baseline. The TCR comes from a human donor with classical Hodgkin lymphoma.

The CDR3 region is CASSSGLAGEKLFF. The CDR3 nucleotides read TGTGCCAGCAGTTCAGGGTTGGCGGGTGAAAAACTGTTTTTT. The V call is TRBV6-1, the J call TRBJ1-4; D may be TRBD1 (5 bases). V was shortened by 5 bases and J by 7 bases, with 14 bases between the two germline ends. Germline CDR1 MNHNS, CDR2 SASEGT. This CDR3 is 14 amino acids long.